This TCR beta chain was recorded in a study of cytomegalovirus exposure and HLA in healthy donors. The wider study: For the approximately 360 genotyped donors, roughly 80% fell within the Caucasian-associated ancestry cluster. General study results and limits: The authors enumerated over 150 TCR beta chains as linked to cytomegalovirus. Presence/absence analyses assumed roughly uniform sequencing depth across donors.

PCR was performed using 60 Vbeta and 13 Jbeta primers. Generated by immunoSEQ multiplex PCR, the TCRdb table keeps only in-frame clones and is missing some. The sample yields 180,000 or so clones, 78% seen once. On this clone itself: Antigen: not known.

V was pared by 4 bases and J by 6 bases, with 9 bases of the junction left unmatched. CDR1 is SNHLY, CDR2 FYNNEI, per germline. The CDR3 spans 16 residues. The source of this sequence is a female donor in good health and CMV-seronegative. The sample taken for sequencing was PBMCs. This chain links TRBV2 with TRBJ2-7, with 13 nucleotides matching TRBD2. The CDR3 protein is CASSGSRTSGGGEQYF. In DNA form, the CDR3 reads TGTGCCAGCAGTGGATCCCGGACTAGCGGGGGAGGCGAGCAGTACTTC.